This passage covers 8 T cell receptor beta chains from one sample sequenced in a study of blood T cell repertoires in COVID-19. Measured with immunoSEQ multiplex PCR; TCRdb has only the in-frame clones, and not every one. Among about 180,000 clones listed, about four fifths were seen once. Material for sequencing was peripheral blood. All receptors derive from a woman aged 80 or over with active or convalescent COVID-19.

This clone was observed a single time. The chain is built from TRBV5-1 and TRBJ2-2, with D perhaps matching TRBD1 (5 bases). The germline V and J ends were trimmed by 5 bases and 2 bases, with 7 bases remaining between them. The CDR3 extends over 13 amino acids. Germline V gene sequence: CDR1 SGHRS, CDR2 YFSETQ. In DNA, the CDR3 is TGCGCCAGCAGGACAGAAAACACCGGGGAGCTGTTTTTT. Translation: CASRTENTGELFF.

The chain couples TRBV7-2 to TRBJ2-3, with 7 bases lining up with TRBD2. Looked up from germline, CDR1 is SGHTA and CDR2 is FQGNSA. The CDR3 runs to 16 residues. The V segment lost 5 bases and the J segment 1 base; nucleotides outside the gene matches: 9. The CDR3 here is CASSPYALAGTDTQYF. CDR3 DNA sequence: TGTGCCAGCAGCCCCTACGCCCTAGCGGGCACAGATACGCAGTATTTT. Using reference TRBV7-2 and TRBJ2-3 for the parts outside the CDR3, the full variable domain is GAGVSQSPSNKVTEKGKDVELRCDPISGHTALYWYRQSLGQGLEFLIYFQGNSAPDKSGLPSDRFSAERTGGSVSTLTIQRTQQEDSAVYLCASSPYALAGTDTQYFGPGTRLTVL.

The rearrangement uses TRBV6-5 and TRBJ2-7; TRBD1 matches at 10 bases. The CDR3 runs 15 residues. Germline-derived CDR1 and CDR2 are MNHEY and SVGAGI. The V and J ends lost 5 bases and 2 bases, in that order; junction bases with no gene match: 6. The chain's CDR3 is CASSLGGQGTYEQYF. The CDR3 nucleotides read TGTGCCAGCAGTCTTGGGGGACAGGGGACCTACGAGCAGTACTTC.

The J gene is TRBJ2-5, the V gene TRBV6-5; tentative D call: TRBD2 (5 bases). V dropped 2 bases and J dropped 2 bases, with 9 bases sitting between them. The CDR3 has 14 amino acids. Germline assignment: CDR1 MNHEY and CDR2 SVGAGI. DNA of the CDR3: TGTGCCAGCAGTTACAACGGGGTGCAAGAGACCCAGTACTTC. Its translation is CASSYNGVQETQYF.

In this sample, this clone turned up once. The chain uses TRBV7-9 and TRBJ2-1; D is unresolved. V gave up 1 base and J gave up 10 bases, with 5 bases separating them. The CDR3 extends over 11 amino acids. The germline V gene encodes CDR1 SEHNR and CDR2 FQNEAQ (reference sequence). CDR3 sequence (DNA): TGTGCCAGCAGCTTAGGTCAGGAGCAGTTCTTC. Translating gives CASSLGQEQFF.

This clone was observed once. The CDR3 reads CASSFRQGASPLHF. The CDR3 nucleotides are TGTGCCAGCAGCTTCCGACAGGGGGCTTCACCCCTCCACTTT. The J gene is TRBJ1-6, the V gene TRBV5-6, with 10 positions matching TRBD1. The CDR3 runs 14 residues. Unmatched junction bases numbered 2, after V lost 2 bases and J lost 9 bases. The V gene's germline CDR1 is SGHDT and CDR2 YYEEEE.

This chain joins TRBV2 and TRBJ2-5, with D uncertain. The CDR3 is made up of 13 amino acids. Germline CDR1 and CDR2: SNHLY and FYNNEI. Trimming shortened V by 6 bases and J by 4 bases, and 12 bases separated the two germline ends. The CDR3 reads CASSAESRETQYF. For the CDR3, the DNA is TGTGCCAGCAGCGCGGAGTCCCGAGAGACCCAGTACTTC.

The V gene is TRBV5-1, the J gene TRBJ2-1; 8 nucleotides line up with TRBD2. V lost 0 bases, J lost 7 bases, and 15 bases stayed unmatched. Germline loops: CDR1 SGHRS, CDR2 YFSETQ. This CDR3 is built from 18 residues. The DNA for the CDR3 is TGCGCCAGCAGCTTGGAACTCGGTGGTAGCGGGATTTATAATGAGCAGTTCTTC. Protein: CASSLELGGSGIYNEQFF.